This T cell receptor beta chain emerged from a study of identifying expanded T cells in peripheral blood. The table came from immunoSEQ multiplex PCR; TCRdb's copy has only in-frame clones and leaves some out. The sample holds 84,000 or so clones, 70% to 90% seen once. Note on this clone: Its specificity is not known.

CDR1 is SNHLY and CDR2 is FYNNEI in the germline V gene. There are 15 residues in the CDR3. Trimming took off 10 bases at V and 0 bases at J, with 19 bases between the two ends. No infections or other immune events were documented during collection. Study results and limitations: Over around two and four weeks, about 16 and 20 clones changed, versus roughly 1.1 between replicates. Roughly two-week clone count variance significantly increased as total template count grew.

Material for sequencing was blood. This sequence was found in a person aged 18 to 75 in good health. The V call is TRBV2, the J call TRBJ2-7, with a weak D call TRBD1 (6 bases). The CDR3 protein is CATKLTGTNSYEQYF. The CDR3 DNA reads TGTGCCACCAAACTCACCGGGACAAACTCCTACGAGCAGTACTTC.